The rows below give T cell receptor beta chains drawn from one sample of a study of T cell changes during pregnancy in multiple sclerosis. TCRdb's table, derived via immunoSEQ multiplex PCR, lists solely in-frame clones and lacks some. The sample holds just under 40,000 clones; 90% are singletons and the top ten take 0.4% to 0.55%. The sample was CD4+ T cells from peripheral blood mononuclear cells, taken in the first trimester of pregnancy. The receptors shown here come from a female donor in good health, enrolled as a control in a pregnancy study. Each CDR3 is given with its conserved first and last residue. D genes are given only for firm matches. Part of the rows lack a size; the others show once, few, many or a class for expanded clones.

j_gene | d_gene | abundance | v_gene | CDR3aa | CDR3nt
TRBJ2-2 | NA | NA | TRBV6-5 | CASSYDRNTGELFF | TGTGCCAGCAGTTACGACAGGAACACCGGGGAGCTGTTTTTT
TRBJ2-5 | NA | NA | TRBV7-3 | CASSLRGYQETQYF | TGTGCCAGCAGTCTTAGGGGGTACCAAGAGACCCAGTACTTC
TRBJ1-5 | NA | NA | TRBV19 | CASSNGGLQPQHF | TGTGCCAGTAGTAATGGGGGACTTCAGCCCCAGCATTTT
TRBJ2-1 | TRBD1 | NA | TRBV7-3 | CASSYSGQGNNEQFF | TGTGCCAGCAGCTACTCGGGACAGGGGAACAATGAGCAGTTCTTC
TRBJ1-2 | TRBD1 | NA | TRBV6-1 | CASRPPLDRGVGYTF | TGTGCCAGCAGGCCCCCCCTGGACAGGGGGGTTGGCTACACCTTC
TRBJ1-3 | NA | NA | TRBV6-6 | CASREGSTIYF | TGTGCCAGCAGAGAGGGCTCCACCATATATTTT
TRBJ2-1 | NA | NA | TRBV7-6 | CASSDSHEQFF | TGTGCCAGCAGCGACTCCCATGAGCAGTTCTTC
TRBJ2-6 | TRBD1 | NA | TRBV28 | CASSFTGTGRFGANVLTF | TGTGCCAGCAGTTTTACCGGGACAGGGAGATTTGGGGCCAACGTCCTGACTTTC
TRBJ2-2 | NA | once | TRBV7-8 | CASSSGGPGTGELFF | TGTGCCAGCAGCTCGGGGGGCCCGGGGACCGGGGAGCTGTTTTTT
TRBJ1-1 | NA | NA | TRBV4-1 | CASRAEGGLNTEAFF | TGCGCCAGCAGAGCAGAAGGGGGATTGAACACTGAAGCTTTCTTT
TRBJ2-1 | NA | NA | TRBV7-2 | CASSLSDEQFF | TGTGCCAGCAGCTTAAGCGATGAGCAGTTCTTC
TRBJ1-2 | TRBD1 | NA | TRBV7-2 | CASSARQGRGTNYGYTF | TGTGCCAGCAGCGCCCGACAGGGGCGGGGGACTAACTATGGCTACACCTTC
TRBJ2-7 | NA | NA | TRBV7-8 | CASSFGPGQRAYEQYF | TGTGCCAGCAGCTTCGGGCCCGGACAGCGCGCCTACGAGCAGTACTTC
TRBJ2-1 | TRBD2 | NA | TRBV28 | CASSLGGGIDEQFF | TGTGCCAGCAGTTTAGGCGGGGGGATCGATGAGCAGTTCTTC
TRBJ2-3 | TRBD2 | NA | TRBV19 | CASSTGGVADTQYF | TGTGCCAGTAGTACGGGGGGGGTAGCGGATACGCAGTATTTT
TRBJ1-1 | TRBD1 | NA | TRBV18 | CASSPDRGDTEAFF | TGTGCCAGCTCACCGGACAGGGGGGACACTGAAGCTTTCTTT
TRBJ2-1 | TRBD1 | NA | TRBV5-1 | CASSLDGTGGREQFF | TGCGCCAGCAGCTTGGATGGGACAGGGGGCCGTGAGCAGTTCTTC
TRBJ2-3 | TRBD1 | NA | TRBV7-3 | CASSLGQGYADTQYF | TGTGCCAGCAGCTTGGGACAGGGGTATGCAGATACGCAGTATTTT
TRBJ1-2 | NA | NA | TRBV19 | CASSPRDYGYTF | TGTGCCAGTAGCCCACGGGACTATGGCTACACCTTC
TRBJ2-3 | TRBD2 | NA | TRBV29-1 | CSVERGPSGGAVTTDTQYF | TGCAGCGTTGAACGAGGGCCCAGCGGGGGGGCCGTTACAACAGATACGCAGTATTTT
TRBJ1-1 | NA | NA | TRBV5-6 | CASSLTNTEAFF | TGTGCCAGCAGCTTGACAAACACTGAAGCTTTCTTT
TRBJ1-5 | TRBD1 | NA | TRBV28 | CASRSPPGRGTPNQPQHF | TGTGCCAGCAGATCTCCACCGGGCAGGGGGACCCCCAATCAGCCCCAGCATTTT
TRBJ1-5 | NA | NA | TRBV28 | CASSGTPSNQPQHF | TGTGCCAGCTCCGGGACTCCTAGCAATCAGCCCCAGCATTTT
TRBJ2-3 | TRBD1 | NA | TRBV5-6 | CASTILRDRDTDTQYF | TGTGCCAGCACTATCCTCCGGGACAGGGACACAGATACGCAGTATTTT
TRBJ2-5 | TRBD1 | NA | TRBV4-1 | CASSQGAGGRETQYF | TGCGCCAGCAGCCAAGGGGCAGGGGGAAGGGAGACCCAGTACTTC
TRBJ2-1 | NA | NA | TRBV6-6 | CASSFLQSNEQFF | TGTGCCAGCAGTTTTTTACAAAGCAATGAGCAGTTCTTC
TRBJ2-3 | NA | NA | TRBV11-2 | CASSLEIQELYF | TGTGCCAGCAGCTTAGAAATCCAGGAACTTTATTTT
TRBJ2-1 | TRBD2 | NA | TRBV27 | CASSWTSSLNEQFF | TGTGCCAGCAGTTGGACTAGTTCCTTGAATGAGCAGTTCTTC
TRBJ1-1 | NA | NA | TRBV7-2 | CASSLGPSGARAFF | TGTGCCAGCAGCTTAGGTCCCTCAGGGGCGCGAGCTTTCTTT
TRBJ1-6 | TRBD1 | NA | TRBV10-3 | CAISEGDRAGSPLHF | TGTGCCATCAGTGAGGGGGACAGGGCTGGGTCACCCCTCCACTTT
TRBJ2-5 | NA | NA | TRBV30 | CAWSVLTRGTQYF | TGTGCCTGGAGTGTACTAACCAGGGGGACCCAGTACTTC
TRBJ1-1 | TRBD1 | NA | TRBV27 | CASRGTGPGTEAFF | TGTGCCAGCAGGGGGACAGGGCCGGGCACTGAAGCTTTCTTT
TRBJ2-7 | NA | NA | TRBV6-6 | CASSARDMRYEQYF | TGTGCCAGCAGTGCCCGGGACATGCGCTACGAGCAGTACTTC
TRBJ1-2 | TRBD1 | NA | TRBV28 | CASRGTGGKYGYTF | TGTGCCAGCAGGGGAACAGGGGGAAAATATGGCTACACCTTC
TRBJ1-3 | NA | NA | TRBV6-5 | CASSYSVAPGNTIYF | TGTGCCAGCAGTTACTCAGTAGCCCCTGGAAACACCATATATTTT
TRBJ2-2 | TRBD1 | NA | TRBV10-3 | CATWTGGTGELFF | TGTGCCACCTGGACAGGGGGCACCGGGGAGCTGTTTTTT
TRBJ1-2 | NA | NA | TRBV7-9 | CASSLGVRNRDGYTF | TGTGCCAGCAGCTTAGGAGTTAGGAACAGGGACGGCTACACCTTC
TRBJ1-4 | TRBD1 | NA | TRBV30 | CAWTPMGRTGTEKLFF | TGTGCCTGGACCCCCATGGGCCGGACAGGGACGGAAAAACTGTTTTTT
TRBJ2-7 | TRBD1 | NA | TRBV6-6 | CASGSGQGDYEQYF | TGTGCCAGCGGGTCGGGACAGGGTGACTACGAGCAGTACTTC
TRBJ2-1 | NA | NA | TRBV9 | CASSADLVRRGEQFF | TGTGCCAGCAGCGCGGACCTAGTAAGGAGGGGTGAGCAGTTCTTC
TRBJ2-1 | TRBD1 | NA | TRBV18 | CASSPGQATYNEQFF | TGTGCCAGCTCACCTGGACAGGCTACCTACAATGAGCAGTTCTTC
TRBJ2-7 | NA | NA | TRBV4-1 | CASSPQASYEQYF | TGCGCCAGCAGCCCACAGGCTTCCTACGAGCAGTACTTC
TRBJ1-3 | NA | medium-sized | TRBV4-2 | CASSPMVGGAGNTIYF | TGTGCCAGCAGCCCGATGGTGGGGGGGGCTGGAAACACCATATATTTT
TRBJ2-5 | NA | NA | TRBV7-9 | CASSLIGTRLQETQYF | TGTGCCAGCAGCTTAATAGGGACAAGACTCCAAGAGACCCAGTACTTC